This T cell receptor (beta chain) was captured by sequencing in a study of vaccination effects on CD4 cells after COVID-19. As for the study in general: As their vaccination, participants received two doses of either BNT162b2 or mRNA-1273.

This clone was seen a few times. Its antigen is not identified. Antigen-specific CD4+ T cells were expanded with viral peptide pools in the ViraFEST assay before sequencing. Subsequent to a culture period of about ten days, CD4+ T cells were isolated. People in the vaccine group had not been infected with SARS-CoV-2 before, and their nucleocapsid antibodies were negative. Only in-frame clones appear in the TCRdb table, and some are missing; sequencing was by immunoSEQ multiplex PCR. The data hold 9,000 to 13,000 clones, with approximately 69% observed a single time. Germline trimming cut 4 bases from V and 9 bases from J; bases unmatched to any gene: 16. CDR1 is GTSNPN, CDR2 SVGIG, per germline (reference sequence). This CDR3 region has 16 residues.

The receptor was derived from a human donor who received a COVID-19 vaccine. The chain has TRBV30 and TRBJ1-1; 11 bases are shared with TRBD1. The sample in question was CD4+ T cells from PBMCs cultured with HCoV-229E spike peptides, obtained before COVID-19 vaccination. The CDR3 DNA sequence: TGTGCCTGGATGACTTTCCCGGGACAGGGGGTGGGAAAAGCTTTCTTT. Its translation is CAWMTFPGQGVGKAFF.